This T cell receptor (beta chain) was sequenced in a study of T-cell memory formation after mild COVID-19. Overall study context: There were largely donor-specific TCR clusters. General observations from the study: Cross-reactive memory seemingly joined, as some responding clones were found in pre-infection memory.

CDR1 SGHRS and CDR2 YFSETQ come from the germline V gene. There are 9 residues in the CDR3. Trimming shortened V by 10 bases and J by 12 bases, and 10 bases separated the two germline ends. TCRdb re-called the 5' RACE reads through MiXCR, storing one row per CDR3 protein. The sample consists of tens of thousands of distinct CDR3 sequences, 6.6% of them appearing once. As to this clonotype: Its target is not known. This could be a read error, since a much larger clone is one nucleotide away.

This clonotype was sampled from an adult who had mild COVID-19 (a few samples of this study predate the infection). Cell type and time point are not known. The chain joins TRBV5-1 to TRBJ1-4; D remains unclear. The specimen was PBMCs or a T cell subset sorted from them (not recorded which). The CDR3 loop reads CARLVELFF. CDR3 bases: TGCGCCCGACTCGTGGAACTGTTTTTT.